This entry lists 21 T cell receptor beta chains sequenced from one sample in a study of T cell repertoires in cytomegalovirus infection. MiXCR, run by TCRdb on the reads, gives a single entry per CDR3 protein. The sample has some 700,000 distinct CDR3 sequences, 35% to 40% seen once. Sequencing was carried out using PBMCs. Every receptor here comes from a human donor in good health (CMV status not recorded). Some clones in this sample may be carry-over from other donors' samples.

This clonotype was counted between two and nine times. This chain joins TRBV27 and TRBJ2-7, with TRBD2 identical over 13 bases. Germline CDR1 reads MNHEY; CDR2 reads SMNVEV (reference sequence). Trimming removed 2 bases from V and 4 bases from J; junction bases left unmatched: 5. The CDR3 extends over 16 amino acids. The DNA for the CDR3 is TGTGCCAGCAGTTTACGCCAGACTAGCGGGAGGTACGAGCAGTACTTC. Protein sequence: CASSLRQTSGRYEQYF.

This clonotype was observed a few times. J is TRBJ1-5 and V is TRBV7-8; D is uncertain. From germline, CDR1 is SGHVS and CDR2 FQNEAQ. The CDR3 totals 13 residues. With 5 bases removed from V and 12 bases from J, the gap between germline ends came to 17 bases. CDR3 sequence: CASSPDPRGDQHF. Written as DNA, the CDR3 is TGTGCCAGCAGCCCGGATCCGCGGGGAGACCAGCATTTT.

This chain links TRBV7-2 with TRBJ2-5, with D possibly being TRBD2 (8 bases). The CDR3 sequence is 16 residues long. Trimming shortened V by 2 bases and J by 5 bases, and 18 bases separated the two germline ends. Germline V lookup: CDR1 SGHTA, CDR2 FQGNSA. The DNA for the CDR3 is TGTGCCAGCAGCTTATATGGACGGGGGGGACAGGAGACCCAGTACTTC. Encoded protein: CASSLYGRGGQETQYF.

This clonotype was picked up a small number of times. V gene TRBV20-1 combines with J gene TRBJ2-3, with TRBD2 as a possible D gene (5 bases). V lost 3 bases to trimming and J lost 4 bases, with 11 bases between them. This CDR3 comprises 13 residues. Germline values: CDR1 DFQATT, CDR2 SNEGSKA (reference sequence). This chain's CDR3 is CSASLLVADTQYF. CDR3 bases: TGCAGTGCTAGCCTACTAGTGGCAGATACGCAGTATTTT.

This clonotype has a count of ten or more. Here the CDR3 reads CATGRTYNEQFF. CDR3 nucleotides: TGTGCAACCGGGAGGACGTACAATGAGCAGTTCTTC. This chain joins TRBV7-2 and TRBJ2-1; 7 positions agree with TRBD2. The CDR3 extends over 12 amino acids. Germline values: CDR1 SGHTA, CDR2 FQGNSA.

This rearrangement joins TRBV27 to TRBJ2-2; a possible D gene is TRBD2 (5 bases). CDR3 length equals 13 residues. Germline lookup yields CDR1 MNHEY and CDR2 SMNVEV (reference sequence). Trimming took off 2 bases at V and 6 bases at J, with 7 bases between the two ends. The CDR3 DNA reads TGTGCCAGCAGTTTAGAGGAGGCCGGGGAGCTGTTTTTT. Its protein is CASSLEEAGELFF.

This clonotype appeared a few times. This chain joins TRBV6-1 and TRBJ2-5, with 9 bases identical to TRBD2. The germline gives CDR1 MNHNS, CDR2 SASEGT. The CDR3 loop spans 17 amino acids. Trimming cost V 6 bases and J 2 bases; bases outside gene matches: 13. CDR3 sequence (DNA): TGTGCCAGCAGCCAGCTCCCCTTAGCGGGAGAGCAAGAGACCCAGTACTTC. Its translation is CASSQLPLAGEQETQYF.

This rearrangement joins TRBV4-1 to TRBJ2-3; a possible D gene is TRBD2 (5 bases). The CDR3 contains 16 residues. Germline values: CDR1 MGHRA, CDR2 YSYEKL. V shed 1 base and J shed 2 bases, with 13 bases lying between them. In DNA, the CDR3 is TGCGCCAGCAGCCAAGTTTTGCGGGCCTACACAGATACGCAGTATTTT. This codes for CASSQVLRAYTDTQYF.

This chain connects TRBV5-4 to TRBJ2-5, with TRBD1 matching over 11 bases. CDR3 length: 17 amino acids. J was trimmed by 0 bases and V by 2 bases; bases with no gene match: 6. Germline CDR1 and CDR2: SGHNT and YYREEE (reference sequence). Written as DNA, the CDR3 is TGTGCCAGCAGCTTTACACCGGGACAGGGGGACCAAGAGACCCAGTACTTC. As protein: CASSFTPGQGDQETQYF.

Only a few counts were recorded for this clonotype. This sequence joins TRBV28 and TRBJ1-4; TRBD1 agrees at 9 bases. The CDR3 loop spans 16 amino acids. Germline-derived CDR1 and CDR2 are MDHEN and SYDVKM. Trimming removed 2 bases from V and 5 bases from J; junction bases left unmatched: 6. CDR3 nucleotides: TGTGCCAGCAGTTTAAATACGGGACAGGGAAATGAAAAACTGTTTTTT. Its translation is CASSLNTGQGNEKLFF.

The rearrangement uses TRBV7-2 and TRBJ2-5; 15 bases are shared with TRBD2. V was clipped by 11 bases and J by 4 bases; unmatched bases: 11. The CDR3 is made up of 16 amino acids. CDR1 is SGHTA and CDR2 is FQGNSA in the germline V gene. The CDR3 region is CAVELGTSGRRETQYF. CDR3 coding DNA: TGTGCCGTTGAACTCGGGACTAGCGGGAGGAGAGAGACCCAGTACTTC.

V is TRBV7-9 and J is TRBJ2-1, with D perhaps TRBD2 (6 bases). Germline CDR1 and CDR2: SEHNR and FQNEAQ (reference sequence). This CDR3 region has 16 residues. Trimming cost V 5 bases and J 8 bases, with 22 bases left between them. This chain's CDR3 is CASSTWSGGSEDEQFF. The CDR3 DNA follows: TGTGCCAGCAGCACCTGGTCCGGGGGATCCGAGGATGAGCAGTTCTTC.

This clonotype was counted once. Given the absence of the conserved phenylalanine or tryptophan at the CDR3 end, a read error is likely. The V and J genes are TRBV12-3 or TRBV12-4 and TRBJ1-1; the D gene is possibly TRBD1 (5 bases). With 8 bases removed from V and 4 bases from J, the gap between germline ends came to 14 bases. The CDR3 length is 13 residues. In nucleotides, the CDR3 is TGTGCCAGCCAACCCCGGGGGGTCACTGAAGCTTTCTTG. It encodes CASQPRGVTEAFL.

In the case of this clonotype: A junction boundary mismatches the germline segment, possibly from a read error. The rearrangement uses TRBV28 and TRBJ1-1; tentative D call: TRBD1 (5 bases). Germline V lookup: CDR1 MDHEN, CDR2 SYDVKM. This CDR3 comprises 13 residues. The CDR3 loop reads CASGTGFGTEASF. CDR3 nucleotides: TGTGCCAGCGGTACAGGCTTTGGCACTGAAGCTTCCTTT.

The CDR3 nucleotides read TGCAGTGCTAGACGTTCGGACTCCCCATACAATGAGCAGTTCTTC. The encoded protein is CSARRSDSPYNEQFF. This sequence joins TRBV20-1 and TRBJ2-1; D possibly corresponds to TRBD2 (5 bases). V lost 2 bases to trimming and J lost 4 bases, with 15 bases between them. The germline V gene has CDR1 DFQATT and CDR2 SNEGSKA (reference sequence). The CDR3 contains 15 residues.

The CDR3 sequence is CASKGVSSYNEQFF. DNA of the CDR3: TGTGCCAGTAAAGGAGTAAGCTCCTACAATGAGCAGTTCTTC. The chain employs TRBV19 and TRBJ2-1; D gene ambiguous. The CDR3 extends over 14 amino acids. Germline V gives CDR1 LNHDA, CDR2 SQIVND (reference sequence). The V gene lost 7 bases and the J gene lost 0 bases, with 10 bases spanning the gap.

The CDR3 loop reads CASSVTVPTDTQYF. The CDR3 coding sequence is TGTGCCAGCAGCGTGACAGTACCCACAGATACGCAGTATTTT. V gene TRBV7-6 combines with J gene TRBJ2-3; TRBD1 is a possible D gene (5 bases). V was cut by 5 bases and J by 2 bases, with 11 bases left in between. This CDR3 comprises 14 residues. Germline V gene sequence: CDR1 SGHVS, CDR2 FNYEAQ.

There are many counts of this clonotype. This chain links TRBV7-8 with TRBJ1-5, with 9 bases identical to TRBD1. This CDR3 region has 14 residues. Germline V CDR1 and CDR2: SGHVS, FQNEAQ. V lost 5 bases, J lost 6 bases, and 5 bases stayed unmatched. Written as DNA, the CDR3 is TGTGCCAGCAGCGTACAGGGGGCGTTTCAGCCCCAGCATTTT. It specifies CASSVQGAFQPQHF. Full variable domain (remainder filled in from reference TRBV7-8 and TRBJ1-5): GAGVSQSPRYKVAKRGQDVALRCDPISGHVSLFWYQQALGQGPEFLTYFQNEAQLDKSGLPSDRFFAERPEGSVSTLKIQRTQQEDSAVYLCASSVQGAFQPQHFGDGTRLSIL.

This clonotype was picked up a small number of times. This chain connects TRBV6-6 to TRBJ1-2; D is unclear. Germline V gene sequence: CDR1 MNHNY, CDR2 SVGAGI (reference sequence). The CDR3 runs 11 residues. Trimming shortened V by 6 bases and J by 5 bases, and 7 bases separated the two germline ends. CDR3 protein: CASRNPYGYTF. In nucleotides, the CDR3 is TGTGCCAGCAGAAATCCTTATGGCTACACCTTC.

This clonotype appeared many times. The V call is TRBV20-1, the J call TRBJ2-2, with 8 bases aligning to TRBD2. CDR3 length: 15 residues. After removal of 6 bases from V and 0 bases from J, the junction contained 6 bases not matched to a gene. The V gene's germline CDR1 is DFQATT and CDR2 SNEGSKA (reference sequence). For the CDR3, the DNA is TGCAGTGCAAGAATAGCGGGAACGAACACCGGGGAGCTGTTTTTT. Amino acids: CSARIAGTNTGELFF.

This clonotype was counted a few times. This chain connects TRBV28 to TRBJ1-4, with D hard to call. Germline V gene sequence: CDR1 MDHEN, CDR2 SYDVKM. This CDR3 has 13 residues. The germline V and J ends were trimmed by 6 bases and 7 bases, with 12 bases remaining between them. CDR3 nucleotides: TGTGCCAGCAGCCCTTACACGCTTGAAAAACTGTTTTTT. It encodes CASSPYTLEKLFF.